The 9 T cell receptor beta chains reported below all come from one sample, sequenced in a study of cytomegalovirus exposure and HLA in healthy donors. Generated by immunoSEQ multiplex PCR, the TCRdb table keeps only in-frame clones and is missing some. The table has 150,000 to 200,000 clones, roughly 84% seen once. The sequencing sample was made of PBMCs. These receptors were obtained from a man aged 25 to 45 in good health and CMV-seropositive.

V usage is TRBV14 and J usage is TRBJ1-4, with D uncertain. The V end was cut by 1 base, the J end by 2 bases, with 8 bases between. The CDR3 totals 15 residues. CDR1 and CDR2 (germline): SGHDN, FVKESK. The CDR3 protein is CASSQVRGTNEKLFF. CDR3 DNA sequence: TGTGCCAGCAGCCAAGTTAGAGGCACTAATGAAAAACTGTTTTTT. Together with reference TRBV14 and TRBJ1-4, the CDR3 gives the full variable domain: EAGVTQFPSHSVIEKGQTVTLRCDPISGHDNLYWYRRVMGKEIKFLLHFVKESKQDESGMPNNRFLAERTGGTYSTLKVQPAELEDSGVYFCASSQVRGTNEKLFFGSGTQLSVL.

The gene calls are TRBV10-3 and TRBJ2-2, with 7 bases matching TRBD2. With V trimmed by 7 bases and J by 5 bases, 13 bases remained unmatched. The CDR3 loop spans 16 amino acids. Germline CDR1 ENHRY, CDR2 SYGVKD. CDR3 nucleotides: TGTGCCATCACCCAGTACATGGGAGGGCCGACCGGGGAGCTGTTTTTT. The encoded protein is CAITQYMGGPTGELFF.

The chain employs TRBV7-6 and TRBJ2-3; 13 bases match TRBD2. The germline V gene has CDR1 SGHVS and CDR2 FNYEAQ. V trimming: 5 bases; J trimming: 3 bases; junction bases outside the gene matches: 8. There are 17 residues in the CDR3. The CDR3 DNA follows: TGTGCCAGCAGCCCCTCGGGACTAGCGGGGATTACAGATACGCAGTATTTT. This sequence encodes CASSPSGLAGITDTQYF.

This sequence joins TRBV7-9 and TRBJ2-3, with 7 nucleotides matching TRBD2. The ends lost 10 bases at V and 4 bases at J; junction bases unmatched: 14. This CDR3 is built from 15 residues. Germline assignment: CDR1 SEHNR and CDR2 FQNEAQ (reference sequence). Here the CDR3 reads CAIDPWGTTPDTQYF. The CDR3 nucleotides read TGTGCCATCGACCCTTGGGGGACTACCCCAGATACGCAGTATTTT.

This chain joins TRBV2 and TRBJ2-5, with 7 bases fitting TRBD2. The trim removed 8 bases at V and 2 bases at J, leaving 8 bases unmatched. Germline CDR1 and CDR2: SNHLY and FYNNEI. CDR3 length: 14 amino acids. The CDR3 loop is CASPGEGGQETQYF. The CDR3 coding sequence is TGTGCCAGCCCCGGGGAGGGCGGACAAGAGACCCAGTACTTC.

The chain couples TRBV5-1 to TRBJ1-2, with 7 bases fitting TRBD1. Germline V CDR1 and CDR2: SGHRS, YFSETQ. Trimming took 4 bases from V and 3 from J; bases not matched to a gene: 18. There are 18 residues in the CDR3. The chain's CDR3 is CASSAGGQLQGTDYGYTF. For the CDR3, the DNA is TGCGCCAGCAGCGCAGGGGGGCAGCTCCAAGGGACCGACTATGGCTACACCTTC.

This sequence joins TRBV5-1 and TRBJ2-2, with a weak D call TRBD2 (5 bases). Germline V gives CDR1 SGHRS, CDR2 YFSETQ. There are 15 residues in the CDR3. V was trimmed by 4 bases and J by 1 base, leaving 11 bases between them. DNA of the CDR3: TGCGCCAGCAGCCCTACTGAGGGGAACACCGGGGAGCTGTTTTTT. Translation gives CASSPTEGNTGELFF.

The chain carries TRBV9 and TRBJ2-1, with a possible D match to TRBD2 (6 bases). Germline V lookup: CDR1 SGDLS, CDR2 YYNGEE. Trimming took off 3 bases at V and 2 bases at J, with 9 bases between the two ends. The CDR3 loop spans 14 amino acids. The DNA of the CDR3 is TGTGCCAGCAGCGCGGGGGTCACCTACAATGAGCAGTTCTTC. It is translated as CASSAGVTYNEQFF. Full variable domain (missing parts from reference TRBV9 and TRBJ2-1): DSGVTQTPKHLITATGQRVTLRCSPRSGDLSVYWYQQSLDQGLQFLIQYYNGEERAKGNILERFSAQQFPDLHSELNLSSLELGDSALYFCASSAGVTYNEQFFGPGTRLTVL.

The sample holds a few counts of this clone. This chain joins TRBV7-9 and TRBJ1-2, with 7 positions matching TRBD1. CDR3 length: 13 residues. Trimming removed 5 bases from V and 3 bases from J; junction bases left unmatched: 3. CDR1 is SEHNR and CDR2 is FQNEAQ in the germline V gene (reference sequence). Here the CDR3 DNA reads TGTGCCAGCAGCCCTACAGGGGACTATGGCTACACCTTC. It encodes CASSPTGDYGYTF.